The rows below give T cell receptor beta chains drawn from one sample of a study of T cells in Graves' hyperthyroidism and ophthalmopathy. MiXCR, applied by TCRdb to the multiplex PCR reads, yields one record per CDR3 protein. The repertoire holds approximately 270,000 distinct CDR3 sequences, less than 15% seen once, with 10% to 15% in the top ten. The material sequenced was blood. These receptors were collected from a woman between 40 and 50 years old with Graves' hyperthyroidism that later progressed to Graves' ophthalmopathy. Each CDR3 is given with its conserved first and last residue. The order of the fields is clone size, D gene, J gene, V gene, CDR3 DNA, CDR3 protein. D genes are given only for firm matches. Size tells how often a clone was seen (once, few, many) or the class of an expanded clone, and some rows leave it out.

abundance: many; d_gene: TRBD1; j_gene: TRBJ2-7; v_gene: TRBV2; CDR3nt: TGTGCCAGATCCTACAGGGGCTACGAGCAGTACTTC; CDR3aa: CARSYRGYEQYF
abundance: .; d_gene: .; j_gene: TRBJ2-2; v_gene: TRBV20-1; CDR3nt: TGCAGTGCTAGATCGGGACGGCACTATAACACCGGGGAGCTGTTTTTT; CDR3aa: CSARSGRHYNTGELFF
abundance: .; d_gene: TRBD2; j_gene: TRBJ2-7; v_gene: TRBV20-1; CDR3nt: TGCAGTGCCCCCGGTCGGGCGCTAGCGGGTTCCTACGAGCAGTACTTC; CDR3aa: CSAPGRALAGSYEQYF
abundance: many; d_gene: TRBD2; j_gene: TRBJ2-7; v_gene: TRBV20-1; CDR3nt: TGCAGTGCTTGGCCCAGCGGGAGCTACGAGCAGTACTTC; CDR3aa: CSAWPSGSYEQYF
abundance: many; d_gene: .; j_gene: TRBJ1-3; v_gene: TRBV2; CDR3nt: TGTGCCAGCATTGGGACCTCCGACACCATATATTTT; CDR3aa: CASIGTSDTIYF
abundance: few; d_gene: TRBD1; j_gene: TRBJ2-6; v_gene: TRBV5-1; CDR3nt: TGCGCCAGCAGCGTACAGGGGCCTGGGGCCAACGTCCTGACTTTC; CDR3aa: CASSVQGPGANVLTF
abundance: .; d_gene: TRBD1; j_gene: TRBJ1-5; v_gene: TRBV20-1; CDR3nt: TGCAGTGGATCCGGGACAGGGTTCGGCAATCAGCCCCAGCATTTT; CDR3aa: CSGSGTGFGNQPQHF
abundance: many; d_gene: .; j_gene: TRBJ1-2; v_gene: TRBV11-2; CDR3nt: TGTGCCAGCAGCCCTGGAGGGCAGACTGGCTACACCTTC; CDR3aa: CASSPGGQTGYTF
abundance: many; d_gene: .; j_gene: TRBJ2-5; v_gene: TRBV18; CDR3nt: TGTGCCAGCTCACCACTGCAGGGGGGAGAGACCCAGTACTTC; CDR3aa: CASSPLQGGETQYF
abundance: many; d_gene: .; j_gene: TRBJ2-2; v_gene: TRBV19; CDR3nt: TGTGCCAGTAGTACCCTGGTCGCCGGGGAGCTGTTTTTT; CDR3aa: CASSTLVAGELFF
abundance: few; d_gene: .; j_gene: TRBJ2-1; v_gene: TRBV11-3; CDR3nt: TGTGCCAGCAGCTTAGGTTACTGGGCTAACCCCCATTCGGGTGAGCAGTTCTTC; CDR3aa: CASSLGYWANPHSGEQFF
abundance: many; d_gene: TRBD2; j_gene: TRBJ2-3; v_gene: TRBV29-1; CDR3nt: TGCAGCGTTTATAGCGGGAGGGAATGGGATACGCAGTATTTT; CDR3aa: CSVYSGREWDTQYF
abundance: many; d_gene: .; j_gene: TRBJ2-3; v_gene: TRBV7-9; CDR3nt: TGTGCCAGCAGCTTAGCGTTGCTGCGGGACGCTAGCACAGATACGCAGTATTTT; CDR3aa: CASSLALLRDASTDTQYF
abundance: many; d_gene: .; j_gene: TRBJ1-1; v_gene: TRBV28; CDR3nt: TGTGCCAGCAGCCGACAGATAATACTCACTGAAGCTTTCTTT; CDR3aa: CASSRQIILTEAFF
abundance: few; d_gene: TRBD1; j_gene: TRBJ2-5; v_gene: TRBV7-9; CDR3nt: TGTGCCAGCAGCCATACCAGGGGGCCTGAGACCCAGTACTTC; CDR3aa: CASSHTRGPETQYF
abundance: many; d_gene: .; j_gene: TRBJ2-7; v_gene: TRBV20-1; CDR3nt: TGCAGTGCTTCCGGGACTGTGCCGTGGGGCGAGCAGTACTTC; CDR3aa: CSASGTVPWGEQYF
abundance: .; d_gene: TRBD1; j_gene: TRBJ1-1; v_gene: TRBV6-2/TRBV6-3; CDR3nt: TGTGCCAGCATCCAGGACAGGGCTTGGTACACTGAAGCTTTCTTT; CDR3aa: CASIQDRAWYTEAFF
abundance: many; d_gene: .; j_gene: TRBJ1-1; v_gene: TRBV10-3; CDR3nt: TGTGCCTCCCGGCGGGACTGGATGAACACTGAAGCTTTCTTT; CDR3aa: CASRRDWMNTEAFF
abundance: .; d_gene: .; j_gene: TRBJ2-5; v_gene: TRBV19; CDR3nt: TGTGCCAGTAGGAAAACAGGGCGATGGGGAGAGACCCAGTACTTC; CDR3aa: CASRKTGRWGETQYF
abundance: many; d_gene: .; j_gene: TRBJ2-2; v_gene: TRBV19; CDR3nt: TGTGCCAGTAGTCCCGGCTACTGGGACACCGGGGAGCTGTTTTTT; CDR3aa: CASSPGYWDTGELFF
abundance: many; d_gene: TRBD2; j_gene: TRBJ2-1; v_gene: TRBV19; CDR3nt: TGTGCCAGTAGCGACCACCCCGGACTAGCGGGAGGTAATGAGCAGTTCTTC; CDR3aa: CASSDHPGLAGGNEQFF
abundance: many; d_gene: TRBD2; j_gene: TRBJ2-7; v_gene: TRBV6-1; CDR3nt: TGTGCCAGCAGTGATCGGCTAGCGGGCCCCTACGAGCAGTACTTC; CDR3aa: CASSDRLAGPYEQYF
abundance: many; d_gene: .; j_gene: TRBJ1-6; v_gene: TRBV15; CDR3nt: TGTGCCACCAGCAGAGTCATCAGGGATTCACCCCTCCACTTT; CDR3aa: CATSRVIRDSPLHF
abundance: few; d_gene: .; j_gene: TRBJ1-1; v_gene: TRBV27; CDR3nt: TGTGCCAGCAGATCAGGGATGAACACTGAAGCTTTCTTT; CDR3aa: CASRSGMNTEAFF
abundance: many; d_gene: TRBD1; j_gene: TRBJ1-5; v_gene: TRBV18; CDR3nt: TGTGCCAGCTCACCAACACTGGGACAGGGGGCCTCTCAGCCCCAGCATTTT; CDR3aa: CASSPTLGQGASQPQHF
abundance: many; d_gene: TRBD1; j_gene: TRBJ2-5; v_gene: TRBV7-2; CDR3nt: TGTGCCAGCAGCTCGCAGGACAGGGGAAGAGAGACCCAGTACTTC; CDR3aa: CASSSQDRGRETQYF
abundance: many; d_gene: TRBD1; j_gene: TRBJ2-3; v_gene: TRBV27; CDR3nt: TGTGCCAGCAGCCCGAGGGGGCGGTACACAGATACGCAGTATTTT; CDR3aa: CASSPRGRYTDTQYF
abundance: many; d_gene: .; j_gene: TRBJ2-3; v_gene: TRBV14; CDR3nt: TGTGCCAGCAGCCAGGGGGCTAGCACAGATACGCAGTATTTT; CDR3aa: CASSQGASTDTQYF
abundance: many; d_gene: .; j_gene: TRBJ1-1; v_gene: TRBV10-3; CDR3nt: TGTGCCATCAGCGCTGGGAATTGGTATGGAGAGAACACTGAAGCTTTCTTT; CDR3aa: CAISAGNWYGENTEAFF
abundance: many; d_gene: .; j_gene: TRBJ1-4; v_gene: TRBV7-9; CDR3nt: TGTGCCAGCAGCAAGCGCGCAACTAATGAAAAACTGTTTTTT; CDR3aa: CASSKRATNEKLFF
abundance: many; d_gene: .; j_gene: TRBJ1-4; v_gene: TRBV11-2; CDR3nt: TGTGCCAGCAGCCCTCGACAGGCGCCAAGGTCCCTCAAACTGTTTTTT; CDR3aa: CASSPRQAPRSLKLFF
abundance: many; d_gene: .; j_gene: TRBJ2-5; v_gene: TRBV11-2; CDR3nt: TGTGCCAGCAGACGTCCCGGGACTCTATCAGAATGGACCCAGTACTTC; CDR3aa: CASRRPGTLSEWTQYF
abundance: many; d_gene: TRBD2; j_gene: TRBJ2-7; v_gene: TRBV20-1; CDR3nt: TGCAGTGCTAGAGATGGGACTAGCGGAACCTACGAGCAGTACTTC; CDR3aa: CSARDGTSGTYEQYF
abundance: .; d_gene: .; j_gene: TRBJ1-1; v_gene: TRBV28; CDR3nt: TGTGCCAGCAGTCCACGGACAGTTTCTGAAGCTTTCTTT; CDR3aa: CASSPRTVSEAFF
abundance: many; d_gene: .; j_gene: TRBJ2-1; v_gene: TRBV7-2; CDR3nt: TGTGCCAGCAGCTTAGAACGGATAGACAATGAGCAGTTCTTC; CDR3aa: CASSLERIDNEQFF
abundance: many; d_gene: .; j_gene: TRBJ2-1; v_gene: TRBV6-1; CDR3nt: TGTGCCAGCACCCTTTCGGGGACGGCGCAGCCTCTCAATGAGCAGTTCTTC; CDR3aa: CASTLSGTAQPLNEQFF
abundance: few; d_gene: .; j_gene: TRBJ2-3; v_gene: TRBV5-6; CDR3nt: TGTGCCAGCAGCTTGCTTGGGGAGAGGCCAGATACGCAGTATTTT; CDR3aa: CASSLLGERPDTQYF
abundance: many; d_gene: .; j_gene: TRBJ2-1; v_gene: TRBV5-8; CDR3nt: TGTGCCAGCAGCTTGGGGCTAGCCAATGAGCAGTTCTTC; CDR3aa: CASSLGLANEQFF
abundance: many; d_gene: TRBD1; j_gene: TRBJ1-3; v_gene: TRBV2; CDR3nt: TGTGCCAGCAGATTCAAGGGGACAGGGGCCGGAAACACCATATATTTT; CDR3aa: CASRFKGTGAGNTIYF
abundance: many; d_gene: .; j_gene: TRBJ1-2; v_gene: TRBV10-3; CDR3nt: TGTGCCAGCCAGGGTCGGAGGATTCCTGGAGGCTACACCTTC; CDR3aa: CASQGRRIPGGYTF
abundance: .; d_gene: .; j_gene: TRBJ1-5; v_gene: TRBV6-1; CDR3nt: TGTGCCAGCAGTCCAAAACCCCCGACAGCAAGCAATCAGCCCCAGCATTTT; CDR3aa: CASSPKPPTASNQPQHF
abundance: .; d_gene: TRBD1; j_gene: TRBJ2-7; v_gene: TRBV27; CDR3nt: TGTGCCAGCGGACCGACAGGGGGCCCCCACGAGCAGTACTTC; CDR3aa: CASGPTGGPHEQYF
abundance: many; d_gene: .; j_gene: TRBJ2-7; v_gene: TRBV28; CDR3nt: TGTGCCAGCAGACGGGACTCGGGAATGGGTTACGAGCAGTACTTC; CDR3aa: CASRRDSGMGYEQYF
abundance: many; d_gene: .; j_gene: TRBJ1-4; v_gene: TRBV18; CDR3nt: TGTGCCAGCTCACCAGCAACTAATGAAAAACTGTTTTTT; CDR3aa: CASSPATNEKLFF
abundance: many; d_gene: .; j_gene: TRBJ1-1; v_gene: TRBV5-1; CDR3nt: TGCGCCAGCAGCTTGGAGGGGGGGGCTGAAGCTTTCTTT; CDR3aa: CASSLEGGAEAFF
abundance: .; d_gene: TRBD2; j_gene: TRBJ2-7; v_gene: TRBV2; CDR3nt: TGTGCCAGCTACCGACTAGCCGACTACGAGCAGTACTTC; CDR3aa: CASYRLADYEQYF
abundance: few; d_gene: .; j_gene: TRBJ2-5; v_gene: TRBV15; CDR3nt: TGTGCCACCGAAACAGGGGAGACCCAGTACTTC; CDR3aa: CATETGETQYF
abundance: many; d_gene: .; j_gene: TRBJ2-7; v_gene: TRBV10-3; CDR3nt: TGTGCCATCAGTGGGGGCGGGATCTCCTACGAGCAGTACTTC; CDR3aa: CAISGGGISYEQYF
abundance: few; d_gene: .; j_gene: TRBJ2-1; v_gene: TRBV4-1; CDR3nt: TGCGCCAGCAGCCAAGGGGTTCTGGAGCAGTTCTTC; CDR3aa: CASSQGVLEQFF
abundance: many; d_gene: TRBD1; j_gene: TRBJ1-5; v_gene: TRBV20-1; CDR3nt: TGCAGTGCTAGCCAGGGGGGACGAATCCTTGTTAGCAATCAGCCCCAGCATTTT; CDR3aa: CSASQGGRILVSNQPQHF